Presented here are 21 T cell receptor beta chains from one specimen sequenced in a study of post-analysis software for immune sequencing data. Antigens for these TCRs are unknown. Unique molecular identifiers featured in each of the TCR beta cDNA libraries. TCRdb re-called the PCR reads through MiXCR, storing one row per CDR3 protein. Of some 500,000 distinct CDR3 sequences in the sample, around 40% were seen once. Whole-study findings and limits: There were about 5 TRBV segments more frequent in patients than controls, and TRBV5-6, TRBV5-1 and TRBV20-1 were among them.

Sequencing used blood. Every receptor here comes from a girl aged 10-17 years with multiple sclerosis.

This sequence joins TRBV5-1 and TRBJ2-7, with D possibly TRBD1 on 6 matching bases. This CDR3 contains 14 residues. Germline assignment: CDR1 SGHRS and CDR2 YFSETQ. Trimming left V 5 bases short and J 1 base short, with 13 bases between. CDR3 in amino acids: CASRLNRDSYEQYF. CDR3 DNA: TGCGCCAGCAGACTAAACAGGGATTCCTACGAGCAGTACTTC.

This clonotype was seen more than once but under ten times. The J gene is TRBJ2-1, the V gene TRBV29-1; D is perhaps TRBD1 (5 bases). Germline V gene data show CDR1 as SQVTM and CDR2 as ANQGSEA. The V end was cut by 5 bases, the J end by 8 bases, with 10 bases between. The CDR3 runs 11 residues. The CDR3 protein is CSVQGRDEQFF. DNA for the CDR3: TGCAGCGTTCAGGGCCGGGATGAGCAGTTCTTC.

This rearrangement joins TRBV15 to TRBJ2-7, with 12 bases that match TRBD2. V gave up 3 bases and J gave up 4 bases; unmatched junction bases: 4. CDR1 is LNHNV, CDR2 YYDKDF, per germline (reference sequence). This CDR3 contains 15 residues. The CDR3 coding sequence is TGTGCCACCAGCAGCCGGACTAGCGGGACTTACGAGCAGTACTTC. Translated, it gives CATSSRTSGTYEQYF.

As for this clonotype: At one of its ends the junction is not consistent with the germline gene, which may arise from a read error. V gene TRBV20-1 combines with J gene TRBJ2-6, with D maybe TRBD1 (5 bases). Germline lookup yields CDR1 DFQATT and CDR2 SNEGSKA (reference sequence). This CDR3 contains 15 residues. CDR3 bases: TGCAGTGCTAGTAAGGGGCCCCCTGGGGCCAATGTCCTGACTTTC. It translates to CSASKGPPGANVLTF.

Concerning this clonotype itself: The conserved final phenylalanine or tryptophan is absent from the CDR3, which likely points to a read error. The chain links TRBV24-1 to TRBJ2-3, with TRBD2 matching over 8 bases. Germline V lookup: CDR1 KGHDR, CDR2 SFDVKD. The CDR3 consists of 15 residues. The CDR3: CATSDRGTRLDMQYL. The CDR3 nucleotides read TGTGCCACCAGTGATCGCGGGACTAGGCTGGATATGCAGTATTTA.

The chain recombines TRBV24-1 with TRBJ2-1, with TRBD1 matching over 8 bases. The CDR3 sequence is 17 residues long. Germline V lookup: CDR1 KGHDR, CDR2 SFDVKD. V lost 3 bases to trimming and J lost 5 bases; unmatched junction nucleotides: 11. The CDR3 protein is CATSDPDRGKEDNEQFF. In DNA, the CDR3 is TGTGCCACCAGTGATCCCGACAGGGGAAAGGAAGACAATGAGCAGTTCTTC.

The CDR3 DNA follows: TGTGCCAGCCTCGGGGAGGGGGCGTCCCACAATGAGCAGTTCTTC. Its protein product is CASLGEGASHNEQFF. This chain links TRBV28 with TRBJ2-1; either TRBD1 or TRBD2 may supply D (7 bases each). CDR1 is MDHEN, CDR2 SYDVKM, per germline. The CDR3 length is 15 residues. Deletions cut 8 bases from V and 5 bases from J, with 19 bases between.

The CDR3 sequence: CASSPWTGLGDEQYF. The CDR3 region has the DNA TGCGCCAGCAGCCCATGGACAGGGTTAGGAGACGAGCAGTACTTC. The J gene is TRBJ2-7, the V gene TRBV5-1; 8 bases agree with TRBD1. Germline CDR1 and CDR2: SGHRS and YFSETQ. CDR3 length equals 15 residues. The V segment lost 4 bases and the J segment 5 bases; nucleotides outside the gene matches: 11.

This clonotype showed up just a few times. V gene TRBV5-1 combines with J gene TRBJ2-7; D may be TRBD1 (6 bases). The CDR3 consists of 15 residues. CDR1 and CDR2 from the germline V gene are SGHRS and YFSETQ. The V gene lost 0 bases and the J gene lost 0 bases, with 10 bases spanning the gap. The DNA for the CDR3 is TGCGCCAGCAGCTTGGCCCTGGACAGCTCCTACGAGCAGTACTTC. Translating gives CASSLALDSSYEQYF.

The chain uses TRBV5-1 and TRBJ2-7; perhaps TRBD1 as D (6 bases). Trimming took off 4 bases at V and 3 bases at J, with 14 bases between the two ends. The CDR3 is 14 amino acids. Germline V gene lookup returns CDR1 SGHRS and CDR2 YFSETQ. CDR3 sequence (DNA): TGCGCCAGCAGCCAGGGGATAGGGGGCTACGAGCAGTACTTC. It encodes CASSQGIGGYEQYF.

The V gene is TRBV4-1, the J gene TRBJ2-3; D not resolved. Germline CDR1 MGHRA, CDR2 YSYEKL. The CDR3 sequence is 14 residues long. Trimming cost V 4 bases and J 2 bases, with 10 bases left between them. The CDR3 spells CASSRSLSTDTQYF. CDR3 bases: TGCGCCAGCAGCCGATCTTTATCCACAGATACGCAGTATTTT.

J is TRBJ2-5 and V is TRBV10-3, with D perhaps TRBD2 (7 bases). The germline gives CDR1 ENHRY, CDR2 SYGVKD. CDR3 length: 15 amino acids. The ends were cut back, 0 bases at V and 3 bases at J, with 11 bases in the middle. The CDR3 loop is CAISESGGLEETQYF. DNA of the CDR3: TGTGCCATCAGTGAGTCCGGGGGGCTGGAAGAGACCCAGTACTTC.

This clonotype was observed a handful of times. The chain employs TRBV4-3 and TRBJ2-7, with D unresolved. Trimming removed 1 base at V and 0 bases at J, with 7 bases between. Germline lookup yields CDR1 LGHNA and CDR2 YSLEER. CDR3 length equals 14 residues. The CDR3 DNA is TGCGCCAGCAGCCAAGGCTGGAGCTCCTACGAGCAGTACTTC. Protein sequence: CASSQGWSSYEQYF.

This clonotype has only a few counts. The chain carries TRBV25-1 and TRBJ1-1; TRBD1 matches 7 bases. The V gene's germline CDR1 is MGHDK and CDR2 SYGVNS. This CDR3 region has 14 residues. The junction had 4 bases not matched to a gene; V was cut back by 6 bases and J by 0 bases. The CDR3 nucleotides read TGTGCCAGCAGGGGCAGGGGGATGAACACTGAAGCTTTCTTT. Encoded protein: CASRGRGMNTEAFF.

This clonotype was seen once. The V gene is TRBV7-2, the J gene TRBJ2-7, with 7 bases that match TRBD2. This CDR3 comprises 15 residues. Trimming removed 1 base from V and 2 bases from J; junction bases left unmatched: 5. The germline CDR1 and CDR2 sequences are SGHTA and FQGNSA. The CDR3 coding sequence is TGTGCCAGCAGCTTAGAGCGGGGCGCCACCTACGAGCAGTACTTC. Translating gives CASSLERGATYEQYF.

In its sample, this clonotype was seen a few times. The chain links TRBV4-1 to TRBJ2-7; 14 bases are a match to TRBD2. V trimming: 4 bases; J trimming: 2 bases; junction bases outside the gene matches: 13. Germline CDR1 is MGHRA and CDR2 is YSYEKL. The CDR3 loop spans 19 amino acids. The CDR3 reads CASSPLGLAGGDRTYEQYF. In nucleotides, the CDR3 is TGCGCCAGCAGCCCACTAGGACTAGCGGGAGGTGATAGGACCTACGAGCAGTACTTC.

Details on this clonotype: Its ends do not fully match the called genes, so a read error is possible. The chain couples TRBV15 to TRBJ2-6; D is perhaps TRBD1 (5 bases). CDR1 is LNHNV and CDR2 is YYDKDF in the germline V gene (reference sequence). The CDR3 consists of 17 residues. CDR3 in amino acids: CATSSPSSLAGANILTF. CDR3 in DNA: TGTGCCACCAGCAGCCCTTCCTCGTTGGCTGGGGCCAACATCCTGACTTTC.

The J gene is TRBJ2-5, the V gene TRBV20-1, with D perhaps being TRBD1 or TRBD2 (5 bases each). The CDR3 length is 15 residues. Trimming left V 5 bases short and J 0 bases short, with 16 bases between. CDR1 is DFQATT and CDR2 is SNEGSKA in the germline V gene (reference sequence). CDR3 bases: TGCAGTGCTTTGGGGGACGGTTGGTACCAAGAGACCCAGTACTTC. Translating it yields CSALGDGWYQETQYF.

This chain connects TRBV3-1 to TRBJ1-5; D is uncertain. Trimming stripped 2 bases from V and 5 bases from J, with 10 bases between. Germline CDR1 reads LGHDT; CDR2 reads YNNKEL (reference sequence). This CDR3 comprises 14 residues. CDR3 sequence reads: CASSQSGFHQPQHF. CDR3 bases: TGTGCCAGCAGCCAATCGGGGTTCCATCAGCCCCAGCATTTT.

This clonotype was seen a handful of times. The rearrangement links TRBV12-3 or TRBV12-4 to TRBJ2-7; 8 bases agree with TRBD1. This CDR3 is built from 14 residues. The J segment lost 3 bases and the V segment lost 5 bases, leaving 6 bases of the junction unmatched. This chain's CDR3 is CASSPRTGNYEQYF. CDR3 in DNA: TGTGCCAGCAGTCCGCGGACAGGGAACTACGAGCAGTACTTC.

The rearrangement links TRBV20-1 to TRBJ2-3; 8 bases map to TRBD2. This CDR3 region has 17 residues. V trimming: 6 bases; J trimming: 0 bases; junction bases outside the gene matches: 14. Germline V gives CDR1 DFQATT, CDR2 SNEGSKA (reference sequence). Here the CDR3 DNA reads TGCAGTGCCGCCATGGGGGGCGGGAGGCAAAGCACAGATACGCAGTATTTT. Translating it yields CSAAMGGGRQSTDTQYF.